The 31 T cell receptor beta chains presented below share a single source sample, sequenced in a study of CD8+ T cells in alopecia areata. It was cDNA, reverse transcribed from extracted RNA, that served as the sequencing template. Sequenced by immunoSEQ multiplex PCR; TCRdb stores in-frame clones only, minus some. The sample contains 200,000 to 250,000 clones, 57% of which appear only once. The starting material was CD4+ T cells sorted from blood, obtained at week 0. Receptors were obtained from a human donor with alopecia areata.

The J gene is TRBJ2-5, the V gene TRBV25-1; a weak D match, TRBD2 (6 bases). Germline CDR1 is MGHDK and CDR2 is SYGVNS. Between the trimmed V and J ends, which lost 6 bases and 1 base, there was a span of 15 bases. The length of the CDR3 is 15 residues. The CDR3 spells CASRHSGTFQETQYF. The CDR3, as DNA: TGTGCCAGCAGGCATAGCGGAACCTTCCAAGAGACCCAGTACTTC.

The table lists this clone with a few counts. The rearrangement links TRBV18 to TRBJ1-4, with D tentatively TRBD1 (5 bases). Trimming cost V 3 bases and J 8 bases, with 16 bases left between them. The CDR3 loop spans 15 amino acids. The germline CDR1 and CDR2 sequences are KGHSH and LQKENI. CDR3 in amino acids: CASSPGAGREEKLFF. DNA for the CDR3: TGTGCCAGCTCACCTGGGGCGGGACGAGAGGAAAAACTGTTTTTT.

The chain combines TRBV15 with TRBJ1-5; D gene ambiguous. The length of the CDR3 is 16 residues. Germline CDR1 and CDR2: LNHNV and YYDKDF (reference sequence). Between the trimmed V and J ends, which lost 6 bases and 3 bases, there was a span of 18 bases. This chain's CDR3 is CATSTRGVRINQPQHF. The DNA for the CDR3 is TGTGCCACCAGTACCCGCGGGGTTAGGATCAATCAGCCCCAGCATTTT.

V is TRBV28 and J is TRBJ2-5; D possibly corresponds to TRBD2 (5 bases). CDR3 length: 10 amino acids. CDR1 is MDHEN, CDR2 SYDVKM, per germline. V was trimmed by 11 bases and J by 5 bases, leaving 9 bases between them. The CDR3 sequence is CAVRGETQYF. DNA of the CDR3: TGTGCCGTCAGAGGGGAGACCCAGTACTTC.

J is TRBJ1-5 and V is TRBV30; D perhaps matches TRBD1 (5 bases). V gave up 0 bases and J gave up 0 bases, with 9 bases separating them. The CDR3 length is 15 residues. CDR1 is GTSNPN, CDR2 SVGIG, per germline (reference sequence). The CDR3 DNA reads TGTGCCTGGAGTGTAAGGCAGGGTAGCAATCAGCCCCAGCATTTT. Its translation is CAWSVRQGSNQPQHF.

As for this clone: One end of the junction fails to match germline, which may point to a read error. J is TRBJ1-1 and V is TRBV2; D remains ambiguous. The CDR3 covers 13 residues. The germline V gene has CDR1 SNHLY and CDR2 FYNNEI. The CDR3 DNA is TGTGCCAGCAGTGAAGCGATTGGGTGGCAGGCCCCCTTT. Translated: CASSEAIGWQAPF. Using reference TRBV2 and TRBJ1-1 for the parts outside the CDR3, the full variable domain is EPEVTQTPSHQVTQMGQEVILRCVPISNHLYFYWYRQILGQKVEFLVSFYNNEISEKSEIFDDQFSVERPDGSNFTLKIRSTKLEDSAMYFCASSEAIGWQAPFGQGTRLTVV.

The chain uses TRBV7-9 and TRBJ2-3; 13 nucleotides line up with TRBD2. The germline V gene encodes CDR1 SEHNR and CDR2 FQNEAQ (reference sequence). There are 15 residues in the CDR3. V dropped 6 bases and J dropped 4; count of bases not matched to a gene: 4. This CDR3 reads CASSRLAGGADTQYF. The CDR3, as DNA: TGTGCCAGCAGTCGACTAGCGGGGGGCGCAGATACGCAGTATTTT. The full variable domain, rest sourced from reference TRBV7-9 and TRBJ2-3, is DTGVSQNPRHKITKRGQNVTFRCDPISEHNRLYWYRQTLGQGPEFLTYFQNEAQLEKSRLLSDRFSAERPKGSFSTLEIQRTEQGDSAMYLCASSRLAGGADTQYFGPGTRLTVL.

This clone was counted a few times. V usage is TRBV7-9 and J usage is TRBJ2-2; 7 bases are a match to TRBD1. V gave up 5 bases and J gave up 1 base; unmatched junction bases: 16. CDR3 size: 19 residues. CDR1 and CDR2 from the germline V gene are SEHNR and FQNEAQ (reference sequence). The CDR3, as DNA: TGTGCCAGCAGCATCCCCCACCGGGGACAGCATTTGAACACCGGGGAGCTGTTTTTT. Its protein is CASSIPHRGQHLNTGELFF.

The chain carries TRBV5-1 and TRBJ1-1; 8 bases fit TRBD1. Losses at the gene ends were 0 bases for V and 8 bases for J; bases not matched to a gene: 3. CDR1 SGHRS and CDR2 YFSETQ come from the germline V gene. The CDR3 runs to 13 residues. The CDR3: CASSLGRDREAFF. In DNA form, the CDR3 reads TGCGCCAGCAGCTTGGGCCGGGACAGGGAAGCTTTCTTT.

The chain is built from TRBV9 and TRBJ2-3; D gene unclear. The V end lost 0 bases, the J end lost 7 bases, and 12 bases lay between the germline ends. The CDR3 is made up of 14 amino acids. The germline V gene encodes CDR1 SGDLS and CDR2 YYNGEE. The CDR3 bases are TGTGCCAGCAGCGTAGGTACTGACACCTATACGCAGTATTTT. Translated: CASSVGTDTYTQYF.

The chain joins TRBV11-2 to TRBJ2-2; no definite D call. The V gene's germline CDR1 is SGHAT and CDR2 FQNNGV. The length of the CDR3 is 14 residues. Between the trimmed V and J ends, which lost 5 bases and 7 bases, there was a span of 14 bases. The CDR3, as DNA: TGTGCCAGCAGCGCTCTAAGGGCTGACGGGGAGCTGTTTTTT. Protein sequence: CASSALRADGELFF.

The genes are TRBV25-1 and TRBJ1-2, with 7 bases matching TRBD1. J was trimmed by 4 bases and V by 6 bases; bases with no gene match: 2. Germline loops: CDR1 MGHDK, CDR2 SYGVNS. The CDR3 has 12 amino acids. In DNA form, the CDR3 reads TGTGCCAGCAGGGGACAGTCCTATGGCTACACCTTC. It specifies CASRGQSYGYTF.

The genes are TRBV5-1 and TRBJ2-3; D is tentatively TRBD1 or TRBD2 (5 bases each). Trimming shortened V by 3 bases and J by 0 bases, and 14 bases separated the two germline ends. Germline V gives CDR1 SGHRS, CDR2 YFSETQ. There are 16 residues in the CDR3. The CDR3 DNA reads TGCGCCAGCAGCTCCACCGGGACCCCGAGCACAGATACGCAGTATTTT. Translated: CASSSTGTPSTDTQYF.

Here the CDR3 reads CASSEAISNQPQHF. The CDR3 DNA follows: TGTGCCAGCAGTGAAGCGATCTCCAATCAGCCCCAGCATTTT. The chain is built from TRBV2 and TRBJ1-5; unclear D gene. V was cut by 0 bases and J by 3 bases, with 6 bases left in between. Germline V gene lookup returns CDR1 SNHLY and CDR2 FYNNEI. The CDR3 is made up of 14 amino acids. Combining the CDR3 with reference TRBV2 and TRBJ1-5 gives the whole variable domain EPEVTQTPSHQVTQMGQEVILRCVPISNHLYFYWYRQILGQKVEFLVSFYNNEISEKSEIFDDQFSVERPDGSNFTLKIRSTKLEDSAMYFCASSEAISNQPQHFGDGTRLSIL.

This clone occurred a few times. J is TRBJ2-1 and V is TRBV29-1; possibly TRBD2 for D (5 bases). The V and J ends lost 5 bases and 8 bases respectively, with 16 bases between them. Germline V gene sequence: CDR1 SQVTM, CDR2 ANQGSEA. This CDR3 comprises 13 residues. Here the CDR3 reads CSVWEFSVDEQFF. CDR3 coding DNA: TGCAGCGTTTGGGAATTTAGCGTCGATGAGCAGTTCTTC.

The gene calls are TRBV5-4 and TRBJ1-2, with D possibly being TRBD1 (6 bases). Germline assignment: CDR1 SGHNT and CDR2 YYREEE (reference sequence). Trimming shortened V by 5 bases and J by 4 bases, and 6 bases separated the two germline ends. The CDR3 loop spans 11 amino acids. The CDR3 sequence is CASRDSYGYTF. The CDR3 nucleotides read TGTGCCAGCAGGGACAGCTATGGCTACACCTTC. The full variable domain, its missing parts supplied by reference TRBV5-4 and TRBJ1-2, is ETGVTQSPTHLIKTRGQQVTLRCSSQSGHNTVSWYQQALGQGPQFIFQYYREEENGRGNFPPRFSGLQFPNYSSELNVNALELDDSALYLCASRDSYGYTFGSGTRLTVV.

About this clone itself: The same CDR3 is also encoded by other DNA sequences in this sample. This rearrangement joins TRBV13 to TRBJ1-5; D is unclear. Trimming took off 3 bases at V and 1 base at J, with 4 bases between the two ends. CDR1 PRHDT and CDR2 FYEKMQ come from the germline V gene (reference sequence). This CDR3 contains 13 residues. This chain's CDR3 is CASSFGSNQPQHF. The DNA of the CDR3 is TGTGCCAGCAGCTTCGGCAGCAATCAGCCCCAGCATTTT.

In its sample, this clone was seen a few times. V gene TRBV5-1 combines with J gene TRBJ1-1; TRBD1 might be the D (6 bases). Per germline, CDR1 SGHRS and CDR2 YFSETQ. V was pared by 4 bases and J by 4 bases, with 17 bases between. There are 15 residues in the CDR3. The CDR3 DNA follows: TGCGCCAGCAGCCCGTGGGCGGGGGCTGGCACTGAAGCTTTCTTT. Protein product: CASSPWAGAGTEAFF.

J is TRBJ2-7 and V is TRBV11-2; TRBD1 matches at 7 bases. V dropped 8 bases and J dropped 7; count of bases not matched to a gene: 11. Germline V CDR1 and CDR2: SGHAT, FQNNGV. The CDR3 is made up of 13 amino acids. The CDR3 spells CASGYPRDREQYF. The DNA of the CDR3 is TGTGCCAGCGGATACCCCCGGGACAGAGAGCAGTACTTC.

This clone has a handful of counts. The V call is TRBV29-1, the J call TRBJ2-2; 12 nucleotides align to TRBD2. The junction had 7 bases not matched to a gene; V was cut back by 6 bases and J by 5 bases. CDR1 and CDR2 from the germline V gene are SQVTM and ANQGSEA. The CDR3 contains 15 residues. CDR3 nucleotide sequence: TGCAGCGTCCCGACTAGCGGGAGCGGAACCGGGGAGCTGTTTTTT. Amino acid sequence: CSVPTSGSGTGELFF.

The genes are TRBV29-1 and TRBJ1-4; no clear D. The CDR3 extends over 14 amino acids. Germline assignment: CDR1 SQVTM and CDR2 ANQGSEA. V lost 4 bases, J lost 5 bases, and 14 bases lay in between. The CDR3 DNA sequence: TGCAGCGTTGGACCGAGAAGCCAAAATGAAAAACTGTTTTTT. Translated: CSVGPRSQNEKLFF.

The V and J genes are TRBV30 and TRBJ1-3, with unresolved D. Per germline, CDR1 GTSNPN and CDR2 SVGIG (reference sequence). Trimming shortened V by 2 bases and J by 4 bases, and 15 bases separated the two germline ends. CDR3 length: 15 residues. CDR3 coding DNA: TGTGCCTGGAGTAGGACCGGTTTCCGGGGAAACACCATATATTTT. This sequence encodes CAWSRTGFRGNTIYF.

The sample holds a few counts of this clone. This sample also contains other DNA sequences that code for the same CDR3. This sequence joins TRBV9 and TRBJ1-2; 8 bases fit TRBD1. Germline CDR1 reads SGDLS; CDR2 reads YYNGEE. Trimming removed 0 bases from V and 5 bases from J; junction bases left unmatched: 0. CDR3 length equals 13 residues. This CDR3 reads CASSVDRGYGYTF. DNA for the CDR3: TGTGCCAGCAGCGTAGACAGGGGGTATGGCTACACCTTC.

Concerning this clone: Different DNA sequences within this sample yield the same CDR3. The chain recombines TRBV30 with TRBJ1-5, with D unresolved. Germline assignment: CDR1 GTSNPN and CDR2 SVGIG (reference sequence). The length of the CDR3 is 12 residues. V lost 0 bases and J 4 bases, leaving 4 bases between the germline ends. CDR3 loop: CAWSVGNQPQHF. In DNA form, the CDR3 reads TGTGCCTGGAGTGTGGGGAATCAGCCCCAGCATTTT. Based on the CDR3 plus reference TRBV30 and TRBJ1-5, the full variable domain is SQTIHQWPATLVQPVGSPLSLECTVEGTSNPNLYWYRQAAGRGLQLLFYSVGIGQISSEVPQNLSASRPQDRQFILSSKKLLLSDSGFYLCAWSVGNQPQHFGDGTRLSIL.

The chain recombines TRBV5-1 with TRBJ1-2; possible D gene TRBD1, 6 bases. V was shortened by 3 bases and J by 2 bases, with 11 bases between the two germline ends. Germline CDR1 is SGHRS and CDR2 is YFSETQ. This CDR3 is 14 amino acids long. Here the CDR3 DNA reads TGCGCCAGCAGCTGGAACCAGGGGAACTATGGCTACACCTTC. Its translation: CASSWNQGNYGYTF.

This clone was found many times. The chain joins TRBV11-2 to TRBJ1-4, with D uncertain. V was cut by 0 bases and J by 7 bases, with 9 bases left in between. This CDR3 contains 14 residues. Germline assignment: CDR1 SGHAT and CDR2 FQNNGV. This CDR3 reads CASSLDRRSEKLFF. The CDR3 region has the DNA TGTGCCAGCAGCTTAGATCGACGGAGTGAAAAACTGTTTTTT.

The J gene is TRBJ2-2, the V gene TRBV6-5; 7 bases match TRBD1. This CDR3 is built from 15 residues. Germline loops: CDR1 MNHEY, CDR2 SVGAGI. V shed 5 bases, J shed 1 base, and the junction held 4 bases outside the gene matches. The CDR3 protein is CASSGQEKNTGELFF. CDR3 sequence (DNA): TGTGCCAGCAGTGGACAGGAGAAGAACACCGGGGAGCTGTTTTTT.

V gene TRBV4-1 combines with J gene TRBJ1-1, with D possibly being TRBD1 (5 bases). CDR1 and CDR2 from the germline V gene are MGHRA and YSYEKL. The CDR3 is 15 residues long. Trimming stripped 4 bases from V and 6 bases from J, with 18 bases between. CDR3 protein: CASSRVLRGRSEAFF. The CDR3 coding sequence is TGCGCCAGCAGCCGAGTTCTGAGGGGTAGGTCTGAAGCTTTCTTT.

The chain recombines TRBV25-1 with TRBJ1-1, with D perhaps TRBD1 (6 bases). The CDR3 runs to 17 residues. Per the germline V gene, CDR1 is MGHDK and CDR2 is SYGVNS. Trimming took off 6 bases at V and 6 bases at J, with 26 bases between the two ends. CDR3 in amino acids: CASSEGIQGPLFAEAFF. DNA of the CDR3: TGTGCCAGCAGCGAGGGTATTCAGGGGCCCCTGTTCGCTGAAGCTTTCTTT.

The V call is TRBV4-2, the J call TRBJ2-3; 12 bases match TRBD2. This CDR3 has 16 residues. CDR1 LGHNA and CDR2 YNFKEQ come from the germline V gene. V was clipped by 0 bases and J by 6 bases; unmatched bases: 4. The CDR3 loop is CASSQEGTSGSDTQYF. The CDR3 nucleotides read TGTGCCAGCAGCCAAGAGGGGACTAGCGGGTCTGATACGCAGTATTTT.

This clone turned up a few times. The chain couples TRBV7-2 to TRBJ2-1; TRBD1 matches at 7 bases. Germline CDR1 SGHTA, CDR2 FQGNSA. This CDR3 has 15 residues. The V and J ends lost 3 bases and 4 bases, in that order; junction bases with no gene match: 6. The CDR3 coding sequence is TGTGCCAGCAGCTTCCGGGACAGAGGTTACAATGAGCAGTTCTTC. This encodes CASSFRDRGYNEQFF.